The T cell receptor beta chain described here comes from a study of T-cell reconstitution after alpha-beta-depleted transplantation in children. About this clonotype: Its antigen is currently unknown. One base away lies a much larger clone, so this may be a sequencing read error.

Points from the study as a whole: T-cell numbers and diversity, one year after transplant, stemmed largely from T cells that were newly produced.

This CDR3 comprises 13 residues. Germline CDR1 reads SQVTM; CDR2 reads ANQGSEA. V lost 8 bases and J 2 bases, leaving 14 bases between the germline ends. TCRbeta library construction was performed incorporating unique molecular identifiers. Via MiXCR, TCRdb re-called the PCR reads, giving one row per CDR3 protein. The table records about 300,000 distinct CDR3 sequences, over 9% of them present only once. The sequencing used PBMCs, collected before TCRalphabeta/CD19-depleted stem cell transplant. This chain connects TRBV29-1 to TRBJ2-3; D may correspond to TRBD1 or TRBD2 (5 bases each). This sequence originates from a boy under three years old with acute myeloid leukemia, due to receive a stem cell transplant. The CDR3 DNA sequence: TGCAGCTGCCAGAGGGGCCCCACAGATACGCAGTATTTT. Translated: CSCQRGPTDTQYF.